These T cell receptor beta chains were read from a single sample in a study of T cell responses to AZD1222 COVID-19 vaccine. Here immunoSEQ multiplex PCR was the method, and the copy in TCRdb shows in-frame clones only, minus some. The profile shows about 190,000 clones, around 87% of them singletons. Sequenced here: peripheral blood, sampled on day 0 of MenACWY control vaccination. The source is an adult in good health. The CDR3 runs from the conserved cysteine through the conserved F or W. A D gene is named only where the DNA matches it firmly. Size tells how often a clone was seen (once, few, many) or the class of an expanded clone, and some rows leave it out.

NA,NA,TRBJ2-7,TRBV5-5,CASSAAGVEQYF,TGTGCCAGCAGCGCGGCAGGGGTCGAGCAGTACTTC
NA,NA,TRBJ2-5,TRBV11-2,CASSPQGRGPFQIQETQYF,TGTGCCAGCAGCCCACAGGGGAGGGGGCCCTTTCAAATCCAAGAGACCCAGTACTTC
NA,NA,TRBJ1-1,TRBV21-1,CASSKMGLNTEAFF,TGTGCCAGCAGCAAAATGGGGCTGAACACTGAAGCTTTCTTT
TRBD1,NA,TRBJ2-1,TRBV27,CASRDRGTYNEQFF,TGTGCCAGCAGGGACAGGGGAACCTACAATGAGCAGTTCTTC
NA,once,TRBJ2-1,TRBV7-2,CASSLRVAGIYNEQFF,TGTGCCAGCAGCTTAAGGGTGGCAGGGATCTACAATGAGCAGTTCTTC
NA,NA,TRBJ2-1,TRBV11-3,CASSLGDNEQFF,TGTGCCAGCAGCTTGGGGGACAATGAGCAGTTCTTC
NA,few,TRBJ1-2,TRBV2,CASSDRGNYGYTF,TGTGCCAGCAGTGATAGGGGAAACTATGGCTACACCTTC
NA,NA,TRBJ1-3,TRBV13,CATSRTAGNTIYF,TGTGCCACCTCGAGGACAGCAGGAAACACCATATATTTT
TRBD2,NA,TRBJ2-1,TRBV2,CASSATSGKFYEQFF,TGTGCCAGCAGCGCAACTAGCGGGAAGTTTTATGAGCAGTTCTTC
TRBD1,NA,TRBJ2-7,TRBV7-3,CASSLEGVERGLIEQYF,TGTGCCAGCAGCTTAGAAGGGGTCGAGAGGGGGCTGATCGAGCAGTACTTC
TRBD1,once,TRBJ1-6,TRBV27,CASSPGQGSNSPLHF,TGTGCCAGCAGTCCGGGACAGGGCTCGAATTCACCCCTCCACTTT
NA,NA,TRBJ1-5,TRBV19,CASMRGSYSNQPQHF,TGTGCCAGTATGAGGGGCTCGTATAGCAATCAGCCCCAGCATTTT
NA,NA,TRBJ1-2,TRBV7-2,CASSLAQANYGYTF,TGTGCCAGCAGCTTAGCTCAGGCTAACTATGGCTACACCTTC
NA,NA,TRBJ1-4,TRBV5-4,CASSPSPTGATNEKLFF,TGTGCCAGCAGCCCCTCCCCGACAGGTGCAACTAATGAAAAACTGTTTTTT
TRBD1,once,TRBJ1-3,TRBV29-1,CSGKTGNGNTIYF,TGCAGCGGAAAGACAGGGAACGGAAACACCATATATTTT
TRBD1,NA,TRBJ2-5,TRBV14,CASSRTGLSQETQYF,TGTGCCAGCAGTCGGACAGGGTTGAGTCAAGAGACCCAGTACTTC
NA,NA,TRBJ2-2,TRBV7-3,CASSLFGGELFF,TGTGCCAGCAGCTTATTTGGCGGGGAGCTGTTTTTT
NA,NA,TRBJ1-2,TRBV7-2,CASTPMGFVSGYTF,TGTGCCAGCACCCCGATGGGGTTCGTCTCTGGCTACACCTTC
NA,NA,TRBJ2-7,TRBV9,CASSVEPGRDYEQYF,TGTGCCAGCAGCGTAGAACCGGGCCGAGATTACGAGCAGTACTTC
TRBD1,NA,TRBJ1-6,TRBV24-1,CATSDGTGFSPLHF,TGTGCCACCAGTGATGGGACAGGGTTTTCACCCCTCCACTTT
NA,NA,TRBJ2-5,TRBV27,CASKGGSGYQETQYF,TGTGCCAGCAAGGGTGGTAGCGGATACCAAGAGACCCAGTACTTC
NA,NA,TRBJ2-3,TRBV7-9,CASRAPSNDTQYF,TGTGCCAGCAGGGCCCCTAGCAATGATACGCAGTATTTT